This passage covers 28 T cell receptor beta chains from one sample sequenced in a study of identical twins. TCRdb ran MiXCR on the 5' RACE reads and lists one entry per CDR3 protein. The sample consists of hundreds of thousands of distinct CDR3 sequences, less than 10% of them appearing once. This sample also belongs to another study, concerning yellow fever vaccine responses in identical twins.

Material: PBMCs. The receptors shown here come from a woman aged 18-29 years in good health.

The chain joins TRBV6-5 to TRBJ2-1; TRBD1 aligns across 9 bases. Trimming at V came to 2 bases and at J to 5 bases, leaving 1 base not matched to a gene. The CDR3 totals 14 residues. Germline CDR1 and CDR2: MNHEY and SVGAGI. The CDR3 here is CASSYRDRDNEQFF. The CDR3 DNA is TGTGCCAGCAGTTACCGGGACAGGGACAATGAGCAGTTCTTC.

In DNA form, the CDR3 reads TGTGCCAGCAGCATATACAGGGCCTACGAGCAGTACTTC. Amino acids: CASSIYRAYEQYF. The rearrangement uses TRBV6-1 and TRBJ2-7, with a weak D call TRBD1 (6 bases). This CDR3 comprises 13 residues. Trimming removed 6 bases at V and 2 bases at J, with 11 bases between. Per the germline V gene, CDR1 is MNHNS and CDR2 is SASEGT.

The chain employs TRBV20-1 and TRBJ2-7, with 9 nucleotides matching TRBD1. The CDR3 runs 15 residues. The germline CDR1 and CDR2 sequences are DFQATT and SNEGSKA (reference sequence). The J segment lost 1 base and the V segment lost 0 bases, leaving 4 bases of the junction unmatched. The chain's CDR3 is CSARDQGTGSYEQYF. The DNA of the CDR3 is TGCAGTGCTAGAGATCAAGGGACAGGGTCCTACGAGCAGTACTTC.

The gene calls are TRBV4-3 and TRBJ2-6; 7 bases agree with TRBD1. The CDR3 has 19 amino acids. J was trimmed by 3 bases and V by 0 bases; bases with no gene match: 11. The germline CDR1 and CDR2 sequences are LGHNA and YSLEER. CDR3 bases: TGCGCCAGCAGCCAAGAAATCCCAGGGGGAATAGGTGGGGCCAACGTCCTGACTTTC. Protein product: CASSQEIPGGIGGANVLTF.

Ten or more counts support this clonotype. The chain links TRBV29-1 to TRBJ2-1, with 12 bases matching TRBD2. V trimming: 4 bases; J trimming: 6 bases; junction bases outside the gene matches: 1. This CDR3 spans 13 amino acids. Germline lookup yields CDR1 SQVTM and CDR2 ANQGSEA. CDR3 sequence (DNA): TGCAGCGTTGTACTAGCGGGAGGCAATGAGCAGTTCTTC. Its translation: CSVVLAGGNEQFF.

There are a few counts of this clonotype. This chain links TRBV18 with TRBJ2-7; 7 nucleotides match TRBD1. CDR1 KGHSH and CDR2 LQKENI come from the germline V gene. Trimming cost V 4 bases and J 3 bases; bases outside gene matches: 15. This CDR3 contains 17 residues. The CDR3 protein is CASSRHPSGTEDYEQYF. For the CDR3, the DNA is TGTGCCAGCTCACGCCATCCGTCCGGGACAGAAGACTACGAGCAGTACTTC. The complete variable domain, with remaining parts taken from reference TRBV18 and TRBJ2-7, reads NAGVMQNPRHLVRRRGQEARLRCSPMKGHSHVYWYRQLPEEGLKFMVYLQKENIIDESGMPKERFSAEFPKEGPSILRIQQVVRGDSAAYFCASSRHPSGTEDYEQYFGPGTRLTVT.

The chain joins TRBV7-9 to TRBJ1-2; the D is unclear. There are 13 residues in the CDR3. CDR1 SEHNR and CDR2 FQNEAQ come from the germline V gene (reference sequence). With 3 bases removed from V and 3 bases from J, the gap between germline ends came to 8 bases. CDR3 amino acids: CASSLAADYGYTF. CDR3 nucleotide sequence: TGTGCCAGCAGCTTGGCGGCGGACTATGGCTACACCTTC.

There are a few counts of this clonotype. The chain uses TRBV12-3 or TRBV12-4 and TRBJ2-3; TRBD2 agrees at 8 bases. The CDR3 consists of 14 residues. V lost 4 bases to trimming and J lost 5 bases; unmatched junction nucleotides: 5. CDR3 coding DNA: TGTGCCAGCAGTTCCAGCGGGGGAAGAGATACGCAGTATTTT. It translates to CASSSSGGRDTQYF.

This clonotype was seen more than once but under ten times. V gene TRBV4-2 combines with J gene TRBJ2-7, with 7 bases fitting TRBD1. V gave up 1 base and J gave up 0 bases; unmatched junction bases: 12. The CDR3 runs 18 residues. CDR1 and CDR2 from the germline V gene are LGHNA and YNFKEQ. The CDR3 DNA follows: TGTGCCAGCAGCCAAGGTCCTAGCTCGGGACAGTCCTCCTACGAGCAGTACTTC. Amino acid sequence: CASSQGPSSGQSSYEQYF.

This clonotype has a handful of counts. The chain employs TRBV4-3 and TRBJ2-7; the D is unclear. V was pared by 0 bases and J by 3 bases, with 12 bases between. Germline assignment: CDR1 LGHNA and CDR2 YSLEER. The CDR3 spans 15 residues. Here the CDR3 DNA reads TGCGCCAGCAGCCAAGATAGGAGCAGGTACTACGAGCAGTACTTC. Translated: CASSQDRSRYYEQYF.

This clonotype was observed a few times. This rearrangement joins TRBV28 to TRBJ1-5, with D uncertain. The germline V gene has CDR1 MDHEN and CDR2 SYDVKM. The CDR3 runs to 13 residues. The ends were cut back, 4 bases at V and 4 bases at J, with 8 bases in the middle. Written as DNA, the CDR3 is TGTGCCAGCAGTTACAGAACTAATCAGCCCCAGCATTTT. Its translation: CASSYRTNQPQHF.

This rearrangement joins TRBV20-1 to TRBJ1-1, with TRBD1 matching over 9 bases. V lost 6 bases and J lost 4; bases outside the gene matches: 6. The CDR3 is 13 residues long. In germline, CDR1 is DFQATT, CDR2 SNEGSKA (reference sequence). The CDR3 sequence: CSAPQGASTEAFF. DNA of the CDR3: TGCAGTGCCCCACAGGGGGCGAGCACTGAAGCTTTCTTT.

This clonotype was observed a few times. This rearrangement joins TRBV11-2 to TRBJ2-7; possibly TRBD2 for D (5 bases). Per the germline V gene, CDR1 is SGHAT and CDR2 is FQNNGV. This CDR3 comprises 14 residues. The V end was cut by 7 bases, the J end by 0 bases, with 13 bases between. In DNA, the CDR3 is TGTGCCAGCACAAACCACGGGGTCTCCTACGAGCAGTACTTC. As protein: CASTNHGVSYEQYF.

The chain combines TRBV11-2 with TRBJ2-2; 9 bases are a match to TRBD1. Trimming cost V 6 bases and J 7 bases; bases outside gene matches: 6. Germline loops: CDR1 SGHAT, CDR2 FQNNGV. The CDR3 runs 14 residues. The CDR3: CASRVTGGDGELFF. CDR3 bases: TGTGCCAGCAGGGTGACAGGGGGTGACGGGGAGCTGTTTTTT.

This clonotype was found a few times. The chain's CDR3 is CASSQDPTVMYEQYF. In DNA form, the CDR3 reads TGTGCCAGCAGCCAAGACCCGACAGTAATGTACGAGCAGTACTTC. The genes are TRBV4-2 and TRBJ2-7; perhaps TRBD1 as D (5 bases). The germline gives CDR1 LGHNA, CDR2 YNFKEQ. The CDR3 contains 15 residues. The V end lost 0 bases, the J end lost 4 bases, and 13 bases lay between the germline ends.

The CDR3 sequence is CASSLPGTAYEQYF. In DNA form, the CDR3 reads TGTGCCAGCAGTTTACCCGGGACAGCCTACGAGCAGTACTTC. This sequence joins TRBV27 and TRBJ2-7; TRBD1 matches at 7 bases. This CDR3 contains 14 residues. Germline V lookup: CDR1 MNHEY, CDR2 SMNVEV (reference sequence). Trimming took 2 bases from V and 2 from J; bases not matched to a gene: 3.

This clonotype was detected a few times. CDR3 protein: CASSYSTGGGHYEQYF. The DNA for the CDR3 is TGTGCCAGCAGTTACTCGACTGGAGGGGGCCACTACGAGCAGTACTTC. The gene calls are TRBV6-2 or TRBV6-3 and TRBJ2-7; tentatively, D is TRBD1 (7 bases). This CDR3 region has 16 residues. Germline CDR1 and CDR2: MNHEY and SVGEGT. V was pared by 0 bases and J by 3 bases, with 15 bases between.

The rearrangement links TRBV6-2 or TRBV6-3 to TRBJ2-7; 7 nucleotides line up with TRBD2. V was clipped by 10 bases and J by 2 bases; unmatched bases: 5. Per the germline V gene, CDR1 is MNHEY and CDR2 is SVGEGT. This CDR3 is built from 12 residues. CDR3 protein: CATRGTTYEQYF. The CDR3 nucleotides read TGTGCCACAAGAGGGACTACCTACGAGCAGTACTTC.

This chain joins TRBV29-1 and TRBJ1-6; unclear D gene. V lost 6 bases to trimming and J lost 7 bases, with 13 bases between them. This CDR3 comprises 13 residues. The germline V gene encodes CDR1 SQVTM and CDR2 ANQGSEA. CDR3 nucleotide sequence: TGCAGCGTCCGGGCAGATACCAATTCACCCCTCCACTTT. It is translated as CSVRADTNSPLHF.

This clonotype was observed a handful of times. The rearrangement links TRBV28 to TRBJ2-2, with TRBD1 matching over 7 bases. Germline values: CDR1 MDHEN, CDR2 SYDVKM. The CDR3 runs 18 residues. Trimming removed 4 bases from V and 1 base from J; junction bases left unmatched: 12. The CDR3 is CASSSSWTGVENTGELFF. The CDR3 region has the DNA TGTGCCAGCAGTTCCTCGTGGACAGGTGTTGAGAACACCGGGGAGCTGTTTTTT. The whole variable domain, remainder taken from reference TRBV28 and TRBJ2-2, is DVKVTQSSRYLVKRTGEKVFLECVQDMDHENMFWYRQDPGLGLRLIYFSYDVKMKEKGDIPEGYSVSREKKERFSLILESASTNQTSMYLCASSSSWTGVENTGELFFGEGSRLTVL.

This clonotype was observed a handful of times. CDR3 sequence reads: CASSSRDRPFHEQYF. CDR3 sequence (DNA): TGTGCCAGCAGCTCCCGGGACAGACCTTTCCACGAGCAGTACTTC. V usage is TRBV7-9 and J usage is TRBJ2-7; 7 nucleotides match TRBD1. The CDR3 has 15 residues. Germline CDR1 is SEHNR and CDR2 is FQNEAQ (reference sequence). V lost 4 bases and J lost 5; bases outside the gene matches: 11.

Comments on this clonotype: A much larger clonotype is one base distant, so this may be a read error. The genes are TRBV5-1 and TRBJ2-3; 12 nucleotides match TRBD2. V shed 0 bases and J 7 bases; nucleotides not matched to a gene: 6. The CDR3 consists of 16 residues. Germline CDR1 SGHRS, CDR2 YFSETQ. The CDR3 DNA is TGCGCCAGCAGCTTGGAGACTAGCGGGGGACCACATACGCAGTATTTT. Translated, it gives CASSLETSGGPHTQYF.

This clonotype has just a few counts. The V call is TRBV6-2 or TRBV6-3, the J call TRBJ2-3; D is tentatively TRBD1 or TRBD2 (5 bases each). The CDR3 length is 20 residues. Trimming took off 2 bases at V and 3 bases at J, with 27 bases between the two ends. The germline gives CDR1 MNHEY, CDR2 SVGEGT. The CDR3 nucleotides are TGTGCCAGCAGTTACCCCACCCGGAGGTTGGGGGAGCAACAAACAGATACGCAGTATTTT. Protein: CASSYPTRRLGEQQTDTQYF.

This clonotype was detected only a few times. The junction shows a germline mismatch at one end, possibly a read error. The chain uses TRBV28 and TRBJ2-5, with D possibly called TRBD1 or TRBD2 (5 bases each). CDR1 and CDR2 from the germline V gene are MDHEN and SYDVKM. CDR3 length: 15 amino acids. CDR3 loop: CASSPQTGKGRLIEF. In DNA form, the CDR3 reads TGTGCCAGCAGCCCCCAGACGGGGAAGGGACGGTTAATCGAGTTC.

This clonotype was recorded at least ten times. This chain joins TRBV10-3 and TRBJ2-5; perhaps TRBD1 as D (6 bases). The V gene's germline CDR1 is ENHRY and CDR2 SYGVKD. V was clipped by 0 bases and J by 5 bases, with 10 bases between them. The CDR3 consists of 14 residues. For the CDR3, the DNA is TGTGCCATCAGTGAGTCTGGGGGCGCGGAGACCCAGTACTTC. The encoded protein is CAISESGGAETQYF.

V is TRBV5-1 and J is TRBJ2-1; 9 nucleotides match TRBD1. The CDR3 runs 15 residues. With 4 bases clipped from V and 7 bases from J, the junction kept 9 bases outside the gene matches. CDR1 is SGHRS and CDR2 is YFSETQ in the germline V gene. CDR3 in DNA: TGCGCCAGCAGCGCGAACAGGGGGCTTGGGAATGAGCAGTTCTTC. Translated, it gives CASSANRGLGNEQFF.

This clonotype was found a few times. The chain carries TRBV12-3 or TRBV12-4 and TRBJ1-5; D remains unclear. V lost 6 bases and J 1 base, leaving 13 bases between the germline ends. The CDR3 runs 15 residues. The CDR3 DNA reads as TGTGCCAGCAGGCGAAGCGAAGAGAGCAATCAGCCCCAGCATTTT. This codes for CASRRSEESNQPQHF.

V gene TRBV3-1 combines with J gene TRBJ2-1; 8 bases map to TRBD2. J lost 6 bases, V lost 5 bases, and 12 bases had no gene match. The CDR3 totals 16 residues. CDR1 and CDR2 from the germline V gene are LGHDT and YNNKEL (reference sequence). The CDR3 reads CASSTRTSKFPNEQFF. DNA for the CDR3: TGTGCCAGCAGCACCCGGACTAGCAAGTTTCCCAATGAGCAGTTCTTC.